This T cell receptor beta chain was profiled in a study of T cell responses to AZD1222 COVID-19 vaccine. For the study at large: Doses given second, at about 4 or about 12 weeks, were pooled.

Overall study results and limits: AZD1222 recipients seropositive at baseline numbered only five to seven. Donors were chiefly white British, with a greater number of females, and clonal diversity was perhaps underestimated.

Clones were read by immunoSEQ multiplex PCR, and TCRdb kept only the in-frame ones, dropping some. The repertoire holds about 85,000 clones, with over 75% as singletons. There are 15 residues in the CDR3. Trimming at V came to 3 bases and at J to 5 bases, leaving 6 bases not matched to a gene. CDR1 is LNHDA, CDR2 SQIVND, per germline (reference sequence). This clone was picked up one time. The antigen is unknown. The chain combines TRBV19 with TRBJ2-1; TRBD2 agrees at 8 bases. This receptor was identified in an adult in good health. This specimen was peripheral blood, taken on day 0 of AZD1222 vaccination. The CDR3 loop reads CASSILAGRHNEQFF. The CDR3 DNA is TGTGCCAGTAGTATTTTAGCGGGAAGGCACAATGAGCAGTTCTTC.